What follows are 15 T cell receptor beta chains derived from one specimen sequenced in a study of cytomegalovirus exposure and HLA in healthy donors. PCR was performed using 60 Vbeta and 13 Jbeta primers. Clones were read by immunoSEQ multiplex PCR, and TCRdb kept only the in-frame ones, dropping some. This table holds some 130,000 clones, approximately 83% found once. Sequenced input: PBMCs. Receptor source: a man between 40 and 49 years old in good health and CMV-seronegative.

The V call is TRBV28, the J call TRBJ1-5; 7 bases are a match to TRBD1. Trimming cost V 2 bases and J 4 bases; bases outside gene matches: 5. Germline loops: CDR1 MDHEN, CDR2 SYDVKM. CDR3 size: 15 residues. The DNA of the CDR3 is TGTGCCAGCAGTTTACCCACAGGGGAAAATCAGCCCCAGCATTTT. It translates to CASSLPTGENQPQHF.

The chain joins TRBV27 to TRBJ2-1, with a weak D call TRBD2 (6 bases). Germline-derived CDR1 and CDR2 are MNHEY and SMNVEV (reference sequence). Trimming removed 1 base from V and 2 bases from J, with 18 bases in between. This CDR3 has 18 residues. The CDR3: CASSLFSAGTLTYNEQFF. CDR3 sequence (DNA): TGTGCCAGCAGTTTATTCTCTGCCGGGACTCTTACCTACAATGAGCAGTTCTTC.

The rearrangement joins TRBV7-9 to TRBJ1-2, with D perhaps TRBD1 (6 bases). V lost 4 bases, J lost 9 bases, and 24 bases lay in between. Germline CDR1 and CDR2: SEHNR and FQNEAQ (reference sequence). The CDR3 sequence is 16 residues long. CDR3 in DNA: TGTGCCAGCAGCTCAGGGGCTCCGGCAGCTCGATCGAGCTACACCTTC. Amino acids: CASSSGAPAARSSYTF.

The J gene is TRBJ1-5, the V gene TRBV2; D call uncertain. CDR1 and CDR2 from the germline V gene are SNHLY and FYNNEI. V lost 3 bases and J 0 bases, leaving 9 bases between the germline ends. The CDR3 spans 15 residues. This CDR3 reads CASSDWQNSNQPQHF. The CDR3 DNA follows: TGTGCCAGCAGTGATTGGCAGAATAGCAATCAGCCCCAGCATTTT.

V usage is TRBV11-2 and J usage is TRBJ2-7; TRBD1 might be the D (5 bases). Germline V gives CDR1 SGHAT, CDR2 FQNNGV. The CDR3 spans 14 residues. Trimming removed 2 bases from V and 1 base from J, with 9 bases in between. CDR3 sequence reads: CASSLFTGSYEQYF. CDR3 DNA: TGTGCCAGCAGCTTATTCACAGGTTCCTACGAGCAGTACTTC.

The chain joins TRBV7-3 to TRBJ1-1, with D possibly TRBD1 on 5 matching bases. Trimming shortened V by 5 bases and J by 3 bases, and 13 bases separated the two germline ends. CDR3 length: 14 residues. Germline V lookup: CDR1 SGHTA, CDR2 FQGTGA. The CDR3: CASSPRAGYTEAFF. DNA of the CDR3: TGTGCCAGCAGCCCTAGGGCAGGGTACACTGAAGCTTTCTTT.

Only a few counts were recorded for this clone. This chain joins TRBV6-1 and TRBJ1-5, with TRBD1 matching 8 bases. The CDR3 covers 15 residues. Germline CDR1 MNHNS, CDR2 SASEGT. Trimming cost V 7 bases and J 4 bases; bases outside gene matches: 9. In DNA form, the CDR3 reads TGTGCCAGCAAACTGCAGGGGGCGATAAATCAGCCCCAGCATTTT. Amino acids: CASKLQGAINQPQHF.

J is TRBJ1-6 and V is TRBV30, with 7 bases identical to TRBD1. The junction had 3 bases not matched to a gene; V was cut back by 3 bases and J by 10 bases. The CDR3 is made up of 12 amino acids. Per the germline V gene, CDR1 is GTSNPN and CDR2 is SVGIG (reference sequence). As DNA, the CDR3 is TGTGCCTGGAGCGACAGGGAATCACCCCTCCACTTT. It specifies CAWSDRESPLHF.

The CDR3 reads CASSSTGRGVTEAFF. Written as DNA, the CDR3 is TGTGCCAGCAGTTCCACAGGGAGAGGAGTCACTGAAGCTTTCTTT. The chain links TRBV27 to TRBJ1-1; possibly TRBD1 for D (6 bases). The V end was cut by 4 bases, the J end by 4 bases, with 16 bases between. From germline, CDR1 is MNHEY and CDR2 SMNVEV (reference sequence). This CDR3 is built from 15 residues.

The CDR3: CASSLTPSTNYGYTF. The CDR3 DNA sequence: TGTGCCAGCAGCCTTACTCCTTCAACCAACTATGGCTACACCTTC. The chain recombines TRBV7-2 with TRBJ1-2; the D is unclear. CDR3 length: 15 amino acids. In germline, CDR1 is SGHTA, CDR2 FQGNSA. Trimming removed 5 bases at V and 2 bases at J, with 15 bases between.

V and J are TRBV5-1 and TRBJ2-3, with D possibly matching TRBD2 (6 bases). The CDR3 contains 14 residues. Germline CDR1 SGHRS, CDR2 YFSETQ. With 0 bases removed from V and 5 bases from J, the gap between germline ends came to 10 bases. The CDR3 bases are TGCGCCAGCAGCTTGGCCTTCGGGGGAGATACGCAGTATTTT. It codes for CASSLAFGGDTQYF.

The CDR3 bases are TGTGCCATCAGTGGGACAGGGCATGAGCAGTTCTTC. Translation gives CAISGTGHEQFF. V is TRBV10-3 and J is TRBJ2-1; 8 positions agree with TRBD1. In germline, CDR1 is ENHRY, CDR2 SYGVKD. The CDR3 extends over 12 amino acids. The trim removed 4 bases at V and 8 bases at J, leaving 1 base unmatched.

This clone was seen more than once but under ten times. The chain carries TRBV5-1 and TRBJ1-1; 7 nucleotides line up with TRBD1. V gave up 1 base and J gave up 4 bases; unmatched junction bases: 10. The CDR3 runs to 16 residues. Looked up from germline, CDR1 is SGHRS and CDR2 is YFSETQ. The CDR3 is CASSLTGARFGTEAFF. The CDR3 DNA sequence: TGCGCCAGCAGCTTGACAGGGGCTAGGTTTGGCACTGAAGCTTTCTTT.

The chain is built from TRBV5-1 and TRBJ2-7, with 9 bases lining up with TRBD2. The CDR3 length is 14 residues. CDR1 is SGHRS and CDR2 is YFSETQ in the germline V gene. With 1 base clipped from V and 5 bases from J, the junction kept 4 bases outside the gene matches. CDR3 bases: TGCGCCAGCAGCTTGATAGGACTAGCGCACGAGCAGTACTTC. This gives the protein CASSLIGLAHEQYF.

The chain carries TRBV5-1 and TRBJ2-6; no clear D. Trimming stripped 0 bases from V and 1 base from J, with 17 bases between. The CDR3 loop spans 19 amino acids. Germline assignment: CDR1 SGHRS and CDR2 YFSETQ. For the CDR3, the DNA is TGCGCCAGCAGCTTGGATGGTCCAGGCCGTGGGTCTGGGGCCAACGTCCTGACTTTC. Amino acids: CASSLDGPGRGSGANVLTF.